Here is one TCR beta chain with its context. Its antigen remains unknown. Genomic DNA was employed as the template in profiling TCR beta VDJ and CDR3. TCRdb independently ran MiXCR on the reads; one entry per CDR3 protein. The sample holds 150,000 to 200,000 distinct CDR3 sequences, about 64% seen once. The data belong to a study of CD8+CD57+ T cells in acquired aplastic anemia. About the research overall: CD4+ and CD8+ cells, once sorted, gave DNA averaging about 3.4 ug. The study, taken as a whole, reports: Statistical testing detected no significant gap in CD8+ Simpson's diversity between patients and controls.

The receptor comes from a human donor in good health. The sequenced sample consisted of sorted CD4+, CD8+, or CD8+CD57+ T cells (not recorded which) from PBMCs.

Here the CDR3 DNA reads TGTGCCAGCAGCAGGACAGGCGGAGATGGCTACACCTTC. It codes for CASSRTGGDGYTF. This rearrangement joins TRBV7-9 to TRBJ1-2; 7 bases align to TRBD1. V was pared by 5 bases and J by 6 bases, with 6 bases of the junction left unmatched. CDR1 and CDR2 (germline): SEHNR, FQNEAQ (reference sequence). The CDR3 spans 13 residues. The full variable domain, completed using reference TRBV7-9 and TRBJ1-2, is DTGVSQNPRHKITKRGQNVTFRCDPISEHNRLYWYRQTLGQGPEFLTYFQNEAQLEKSRLLSDRFSAERPKGSFSTLEIQRTEQGDSAMYLCASSRTGGDGYTFGSGTRLTVV.